The 9 T cell receptor beta chains below were found in one sample sequenced in a study of blood T cell repertoires in COVID-19. TCRdb keeps only in-frame clones here, not all; method: immunoSEQ multiplex PCR. The sample lists 140,000 to 150,000 clones, roughly 87% occurring once. The specimen sequenced was peripheral blood. The receptors were gathered from a man between 65 and 85 years old with acute or convalescent COVID-19.

The CDR3 spells CASSYGRGTGNEQFF. Here the CDR3 DNA reads TGTGCCAGCAGTTACGGGCGGGGGACGGGGAATGAGCAGTTCTTC. The chain recombines TRBV6-5 with TRBJ2-1; 7 bases match TRBD2. The V and J ends lost 2 bases and 7 bases, in that order; junction bases with no gene match: 8. Germline-derived CDR1 and CDR2 are MNHEY and SVGAGI. The CDR3 has 15 residues.

The chain has TRBV9 and TRBJ2-1; D is possibly TRBD2 (6 bases). This CDR3 has 15 residues. The germline V and J ends were trimmed by 0 bases and 5 bases, with 12 bases remaining between them. Germline CDR1 is SGDLS and CDR2 is YYNGEE. In DNA, the CDR3 is TGTGCCAGCAGCGTAGCTTCCGGGGGTCACAATGAGCAGTTCTTC. This codes for CASSVASGGHNEQFF. The variable domain in full, completed from reference TRBV9 and TRBJ2-1, reads DSGVTQTPKHLITATGQRVTLRCSPRSGDLSVYWYQQSLDQGLQFLIQYYNGEERAKGNILERFSAQQFPDLHSELNLSSLELGDSALYFCASSVASGGHNEQFFGPGTRLTVL.

The rearrangement joins TRBV14 to TRBJ2-4, with a weak D call TRBD1 (6 bases). Trimming removed 4 bases from V and 0 bases from J, with 19 bases in between. Germline loops: CDR1 SGHDN, CDR2 FVKESK. The CDR3 is 18 amino acids. CDR3 DNA sequence: TGTGCCAGCAGCCTCGCCGTTGACAGGAAATTAGCCAAAAACATTCAGTACTTC. As protein: CASSLAVDRKLAKNIQYF. The complete variable domain, with remaining parts taken from reference TRBV14 and TRBJ2-4, reads EAGVTQFPSHSVIEKGQTVTLRCDPISGHDNLYWYRRVMGKEIKFLLHFVKESKQDESGMPNNRFLAERTGGTYSTLKVQPAELEDSGVYFCASSLAVDRKLAKNIQYFGAGTRLSVL.

The chain joins TRBV6-5 to TRBJ1-1; the match to TRBD1 covers 9 bases. Germline loops: CDR1 MNHEY, CDR2 SVGAGI. Unmatched junction bases numbered 3, after V lost 2 bases and J lost 5 bases. The CDR3 length is 14 residues. The CDR3 region is CASSYGQGLTEAFF. The DNA for the CDR3 is TGTGCCAGCAGTTACGGACAGGGGCTGACTGAAGCTTTCTTT.

This chain joins TRBV6-6 and TRBJ1-5; TRBD1 agrees at 12 bases. The CDR3 is 16 residues long. V lost 5 bases, J lost 3 bases, and 5 bases stayed unmatched. Germline loops: CDR1 MNHNY, CDR2 SVGAGI (reference sequence). The CDR3 coding sequence is TGTGCCAGCAGTGGGACAGGGGGCGACTTCAATCAGCCCCAGCATTTT. Translated: CASSGTGGDFNQPQHF.

The chain couples TRBV6-6 to TRBJ1-2; no reliable D call. Germline values: CDR1 MNHNY, CDR2 SVGAGI (reference sequence). V was cut by 4 bases and J by 3 bases, with 6 bases left in between. This CDR3 spans 12 amino acids. The DNA for the CDR3 is TGTGCCAGCAGTTTGGGAGACTATGGCTACACCTTC. Translating gives CASSLGDYGYTF.

The chain joins TRBV11-2 to TRBJ2-7, with D possibly TRBD2 on 6 matching bases. The germline CDR1 and CDR2 sequences are SGHAT and FQNNGV. This CDR3 has 16 amino acids. Trimming took off 1 base at V and 0 bases at J, with 13 bases between the two ends. The CDR3 here is CASSLGGGKSSYEQYF. The CDR3 DNA reads TGTGCCAGCAGCTTAGGTGGCGGGAAGAGCTCCTACGAGCAGTACTTC.

The chain's CDR3 is CASSFDESFTEAFF. The CDR3, as DNA: TGTGCCAGCAGTTTTGATGAGAGTTTCACTGAAGCTTTCTTT. The chain joins TRBV6-5 to TRBJ1-1, with unresolved D. V was trimmed by 4 bases and J by 4 bases, leaving 13 bases between them. CDR1 and CDR2 (germline): MNHEY, SVGAGI. The CDR3 spans 14 residues.

This chain connects TRBV27 to TRBJ2-1; perhaps TRBD2 as D (6 bases). Per the germline V gene, CDR1 is MNHEY and CDR2 is SMNVEV (reference sequence). Trimming took off 2 bases at V and 2 bases at J, with 10 bases between the two ends. The CDR3 totals 15 residues. The CDR3: CASSLRTNPYNEQFF. The CDR3 DNA reads TGTGCCAGCAGTTTACGGACTAATCCCTACAATGAGCAGTTCTTC.